Listed below are T cell receptor beta chains from one sample, sequenced in a study of cytomegalovirus exposure and HLA in healthy donors. Measured with immunoSEQ multiplex PCR; TCRdb has only the in-frame clones, and not every one. In the table there are more than 200,000 clones, 75% to 80% of which are singletons. The specimen was PBMCs. The receptor set was obtained from a male donor in good health and CMV-seronegative. The CDR3 runs from the conserved cysteine through the conserved F or W. The D gene is left open where the match is weak. Clone size appears in some rows only: once, few, many, or a class for an expanded clone.

clone size: -
J gene: TRBJ2-5
V gene: TRBV7-2
D gene: TRBD2
CDR3 DNA: TGTGCCAGCAGCTTAGAGGGACTAGCGGGAGGGCCATTGGAGACCCAGTACTTC
CDR3 protein: CASSLEGLAGGPLETQYF

clone size: -
J gene: TRBJ1-5
V gene: TRBV6-1
D gene: -
CDR3 DNA: TGTGCCAGCAGAAAGGGGGGGGAGGGACAGCCCCAGCATTTT
CDR3 protein: CASRKGGEGQPQHF

clone size: -
J gene: TRBJ1-1
V gene: TRBV27
D gene: -
CDR3 DNA: TGTGCCAGCAGTTTTCAATACACGACTGAAGCTTTCTTT
CDR3 protein: CASSFQYTTEAFF

clone size: once
J gene: TRBJ2-3
V gene: TRBV27
D gene: TRBD2
CDR3 DNA: TGTGCCAGCAGTCCCAACATTCTAGCGGGAGTGGGCACAGATACGCAGTATTTT
CDR3 protein: CASSPNILAGVGTDTQYF

clone size: -
J gene: TRBJ2-7
V gene: TRBV7-9
D gene: TRBD2
CDR3 DNA: TGTGCCAGCAGCTTACTAGCGGGGGGGCCCAACGAGCAGTACTTC
CDR3 protein: CASSLLAGGPNEQYF

clone size: -
J gene: TRBJ2-1
V gene: TRBV9
D gene: TRBD1
CDR3 DNA: TGTGCCAGCAGCGTAGCTGATCGGGGGACAGGGGCTTACAATGAGCAGTTCTTC
CDR3 protein: CASSVADRGTGAYNEQFF

clone size: -
J gene: TRBJ2-1
V gene: TRBV20-1
D gene: -
CDR3 DNA: TGCAGTGCTAGTCAGGGGCATGAGCAGTTCTTC
CDR3 protein: CSASQGHEQFF

clone size: -
J gene: TRBJ2-7
V gene: TRBV29-1
D gene: -
CDR3 DNA: TGCAGCGTTGAAGATCGTGGGGGGAAAGGTTACGAGCAGTACTTC
CDR3 protein: CSVEDRGGKGYEQYF

clone size: -
J gene: TRBJ2-7
V gene: TRBV10-3
D gene: TRBD1
CDR3 DNA: TGTGCCATCAGTGAGGCCGGGACAGGGGGGCGAGACGAGCAGTACTTC
CDR3 protein: CAISEAGTGGRDEQYF

clone size: many
J gene: TRBJ2-2
V gene: TRBV4-1
D gene: TRBD2
CDR3 DNA: TGCGCCAGCAGCCAGCCCCGGGGGGGGGACACCGGGGAGCTGTTTTTT
CDR3 protein: CASSQPRGGDTGELFF

clone size: -
J gene: TRBJ2-4
V gene: TRBV18
D gene: -
CDR3 DNA: TGTGCCAGCTCACCACTGGGCACTACTAGGGTGAACATTCAGTACTTC
CDR3 protein: CASSPLGTTRVNIQYF

clone size: -
J gene: TRBJ2-5
V gene: TRBV18
D gene: TRBD1
CDR3 DNA: TGTGCCAGCTCACTATTCGGACAGGGGCAAGAGACCCAGTACTTC
CDR3 protein: CASSLFGQGQETQYF

clone size: -
J gene: TRBJ2-2
V gene: TRBV4-3
D gene: TRBD1
CDR3 DNA: TGCGCCAGCAGCCCTGGACAGGGGGTCTTAACCGGGGAGCTGTTTTTT
CDR3 protein: CASSPGQGVLTGELFF

clone size: once
J gene: TRBJ1-5
V gene: TRBV19
D gene: TRBD1
CDR3 DNA: TGTGCCAGTAGTCCAAGACAGGGTAGCAATCAGCCCCAGCATTTT
CDR3 protein: CASSPRQGSNQPQHF

clone size: -
J gene: TRBJ2-1
V gene: TRBV29-1
D gene: TRBD2
CDR3 DNA: TGCAGCGTTCTTAGCGGGAGCCTACACAATGAGCAGTTCTTC
CDR3 protein: CSVLSGSLHNEQFF

clone size: -
J gene: TRBJ2-7
V gene: TRBV7-6
D gene: TRBD2
CDR3 DNA: TGTGCCAGCAGCCGCGTCCGGGGACTAGCGGGAAGCTCCTACGAGCAGTACTTC
CDR3 protein: CASSRVRGLAGSSYEQYF

clone size: -
J gene: TRBJ2-1
V gene: TRBV7-2
D gene: -
CDR3 DNA: TGTGCCAGCAGTCGCGAGCTTCGCGGGCCCTACAATGAGCAGTTCTTC
CDR3 protein: CASSRELRGPYNEQFF

clone size: -
J gene: TRBJ1-2
V gene: TRBV29-1
D gene: TRBD1
CDR3 DNA: TGCAGCGTTAACAGGGGAATTATAGGCGGCTACACCTTC
CDR3 protein: CSVNRGIIGGYTF

clone size: -
J gene: TRBJ2-5
V gene: TRBV20-1
D gene: -
CDR3 DNA: TGCAGTGCCGACCGGGTGGAGACCCAGTACTTC
CDR3 protein: CSADRVETQYF

clone size: -
J gene: TRBJ2-7
V gene: TRBV18
D gene: TRBD1
CDR3 DNA: TGTGCCAGCTCAGATCGGACAGGGCGAGACGAGCAGTACTTC
CDR3 protein: CASSDRTGRDEQYF

clone size: -
J gene: TRBJ2-5
V gene: TRBV30
D gene: -
CDR3 DNA: TGTGCCTGGAGTGTAAGGCGCGGAGAGACCCAGTACTTC
CDR3 protein: CAWSVRRGETQYF

clone size: -
J gene: TRBJ2-7
V gene: TRBV4-1
D gene: TRBD1
CDR3 DNA: TGCGCCAGCAGCCAACCGGACAGGGCCCCCGAGCAGTACTTC
CDR3 protein: CASSQPDRAPEQYF

clone size: -
J gene: TRBJ1-5
V gene: TRBV18
D gene: -
CDR3 DNA: TGTGCCAGCTCACCACTGGGGGCAGGGCAGCCCCAGCATTTT
CDR3 protein: CASSPLGAGQPQHF

clone size: -
J gene: TRBJ2-7
V gene: TRBV2
D gene: -
CDR3 DNA: TGTGCCAGCAGTTGGGTGACAGAGGGGGCCTACGAGCAGTACTTC
CDR3 protein: CASSWVTEGAYEQYF

clone size: -
J gene: TRBJ2-2
V gene: TRBV5-1
D gene: TRBD1
CDR3 DNA: TGCGCCAGCAGCTTACGACAGGGGGCTACAAACACCGGGGAGCTGTTTTTT
CDR3 protein: CASSLRQGATNTGELFF

clone size: -
J gene: TRBJ2-7
V gene: TRBV27
D gene: TRBD1
CDR3 DNA: TGTGCCAGCAGGTTACAGGGGACCTCCTACGAGCAGTACTTC
CDR3 protein: CASRLQGTSYEQYF

clone size: -
J gene: TRBJ2-7
V gene: TRBV10-3
D gene: -
CDR3 DNA: TGTGCCATCATGGGCTCCGGCGACAGCGCCTACGAGCAGTACTTC
CDR3 protein: CAIMGSGDSAYEQYF

clone size: -
J gene: TRBJ1-3
V gene: TRBV9
D gene: TRBD1
CDR3 DNA: TGTGCCAGCAGCGCCGAACAGGGGTCTGGAAACACCATATATTTT
CDR3 protein: CASSAEQGSGNTIYF

clone size: -
J gene: TRBJ1-4
V gene: TRBV11-2
D gene: -
CDR3 DNA: TGTGCCAGCAGCTTAGATTTCGTGGGGAGCACTAATGAAAAACTGTTTTTT
CDR3 protein: CASSLDFVGSTNEKLFF

clone size: -
J gene: TRBJ2-5
V gene: TRBV2
D gene: -
CDR3 DNA: TGTGCCAGCAGTCACCGCGACAGCAGGGAGACCCAGTACTTC
CDR3 protein: CASSHRDSRETQYF

clone size: -
J gene: TRBJ2-1
V gene: TRBV10-3
D gene: -
CDR3 DNA: TGTGCCACCCTCCGGGTCCCAACTAAGAATGAGCAGTTCTTC
CDR3 protein: CATLRVPTKNEQFF

clone size: -
J gene: TRBJ2-2
V gene: TRBV5-4
D gene: -
CDR3 DNA: TGTGCCAGCAGCTTGGAACTCGGGAGAGGTTCCGGGGAGCTGTTTTTT
CDR3 protein: CASSLELGRGSGELFF

clone size: -
J gene: TRBJ1-2
V gene: TRBV29-1
D gene: TRBD1
CDR3 DNA: TGCAGCGTTGGGACAGGCGATAACTATGGCTACACCTTC
CDR3 protein: CSVGTGDNYGYTF

clone size: -
J gene: TRBJ1-2
V gene: TRBV6-5
D gene: -
CDR3 DNA: TGTGCCAGCAGTAAGGACAGCTATGGCTACACCTTC
CDR3 protein: CASSKDSYGYTF

clone size: -
J gene: TRBJ2-5
V gene: TRBV19
D gene: -
CDR3 DNA: TGTGCCAGTAGTATAGTGGTATGGAGAGTTGAGACCCAGTACTTC
CDR3 protein: CASSIVVWRVETQYF

clone size: once
J gene: TRBJ2-3
V gene: TRBV15
D gene: -
CDR3 DNA: TGTGCCACCAAATCGACTTCTATCACAGATACGCAGTATTTT
CDR3 protein: CATKSTSITDTQYF

clone size: -
J gene: TRBJ2-3
V gene: TRBV5-4
D gene: TRBD2
CDR3 DNA: TGTGCCAGCAGACAAGCGGGGGTGGGCACAGATACGCAGTATTTT
CDR3 protein: CASRQAGVGTDTQYF

clone size: -
J gene: TRBJ2-5
V gene: TRBV10-3
D gene: TRBD1
CDR3 DNA: TGTGCCATCTCAACGGGGACAGGGACACAAGAGACCCAGTACTTC
CDR3 protein: CAISTGTGTQETQYF

clone size: -
J gene: TRBJ1-1
V gene: TRBV27
D gene: -
CDR3 DNA: TGTGCCAGCAGTTTTGGTCGGGTGTTGAACACTGAAGCTTTCTTT
CDR3 protein: CASSFGRVLNTEAFF

clone size: -
J gene: TRBJ2-7
V gene: TRBV7-2
D gene: -
CDR3 DNA: TGTGCCAGCAGCTTTCGTCAGGGAAAAGTCTACGAGCAGTACTTC
CDR3 protein: CASSFRQGKVYEQYF

clone size: -
J gene: TRBJ2-7
V gene: TRBV6-1
D gene: -
CDR3 DNA: TGTGCCAGCCAGGCGATCGACGAGCAGTACTTC
CDR3 protein: CASQAIDEQYF

clone size: -
J gene: TRBJ2-1
V gene: TRBV9
D gene: TRBD1
CDR3 DNA: TGTGCCAGCAGCCCTACAGGGGGTTCCTACAATGAGCAGTTCTTC
CDR3 protein: CASSPTGGSYNEQFF

clone size: -
J gene: TRBJ1-3
V gene: TRBV6-6
D gene: -
CDR3 DNA: TGTGCCAGCAGTTACGAGGGGGCTGGAAACACCATATATTTT
CDR3 protein: CASSYEGAGNTIYF

clone size: -
J gene: TRBJ2-7
V gene: TRBV19
D gene: -
CDR3 DNA: TGTGCCAGTAGTGTGCGGTTGAGGGACTACGAGCAGTACTTC
CDR3 protein: CASSVRLRDYEQYF

clone size: -
J gene: TRBJ2-7
V gene: TRBV30
D gene: TRBD1
CDR3 DNA: TGTGCCTGGAGTGCGCCGGTTGGCAGGGGGTCTTACGAGCAGTACTTC
CDR3 protein: CAWSAPVGRGSYEQYF

clone size: few
J gene: TRBJ2-5
V gene: TRBV28
D gene: -
CDR3 DNA: TGTGCCTCCCGACAGGCAGTAGAGACCCAGTACTTC
CDR3 protein: CASRQAVETQYF

clone size: -
J gene: TRBJ1-1
V gene: TRBV7-8
D gene: -
CDR3 DNA: TGTGCCAGCAGCTTAGATCAGTACACTGAAGCTTTCTTT
CDR3 protein: CASSLDQYTEAFF

clone size: -
J gene: TRBJ2-7
V gene: TRBV30
D gene: TRBD1
CDR3 DNA: TGTGCCTGGAGTGTCGAGGGGGCGGGCAGGGGGTACGAGCAGTACTTC
CDR3 protein: CAWSVEGAGRGYEQYF

clone size: -
J gene: TRBJ1-4
V gene: TRBV7-9
D gene: TRBD1
CDR3 DNA: TGTGCCAGCAGCCCCTGGGACAGGGGGGATGAAAAACTGTTTTTT
CDR3 protein: CASSPWDRGDEKLFF

clone size: once
J gene: TRBJ2-7
V gene: TRBV6-6
D gene: TRBD2
CDR3 DNA: TGTGCCAGCAGGCAAACTATAGCGGGAGGATACGAGCAGTACTTC
CDR3 protein: CASRQTIAGGYEQYF

clone size: once
J gene: TRBJ1-5
V gene: TRBV5-1
D gene: -
CDR3 DNA: TGCGCCAGCAGCTGGGGCTTTGAACAGCCCCAGCATTTT
CDR3 protein: CASSWGFEQPQHF

clone size: -
J gene: TRBJ2-3
V gene: TRBV6-4
D gene: -
CDR3 DNA: TGTGCCAGCAGTTCGGGGGACACAGATACGCAGTATTTT
CDR3 protein: CASSSGDTDTQYF

clone size: -
J gene: TRBJ1-6
V gene: TRBV27
D gene: -
CDR3 DNA: TGTGCCAGCAGCTTGCTCGTGAGGGATTCACCCCTCCACTTT
CDR3 protein: CASSLLVRDSPLHF

clone size: once
J gene: TRBJ2-7
V gene: TRBV11-2
D gene: TRBD1
CDR3 DNA: TGTGCCAGCAGCACGAACAGGGGATGGGGGGAGCAGTACTTC
CDR3 protein: CASSTNRGWGEQYF

clone size: -
J gene: TRBJ1-2
V gene: TRBV7-3
D gene: TRBD1
CDR3 DNA: TGTGCCAGCAGCGCCAGACAGGGGGGTCCCCGGTATGGCTACACCTTC
CDR3 protein: CASSARQGGPRYGYTF

clone size: -
J gene: TRBJ1-5
V gene: TRBV6-5
D gene: TRBD1
CDR3 DNA: TGTGCCACAGGGGGATTTGGCAATCAGCCCCAGCATTTT
CDR3 protein: CATGGFGNQPQHF

clone size: -
J gene: TRBJ1-2
V gene: TRBV7-2
D gene: TRBD1
CDR3 DNA: TGTGCCAGCAGCCGACAGGGTAACTATGGCTACACCTTC
CDR3 protein: CASSRQGNYGYTF

clone size: -
J gene: TRBJ1-4
V gene: TRBV28
D gene: -
CDR3 DNA: TGTGCCAGCAGTTCTCTGGGGGGGAGTGAAAAACTGTTTTTT
CDR3 protein: CASSSLGGSEKLFF

clone size: -
J gene: TRBJ1-1
V gene: TRBV7-8
D gene: TRBD1
CDR3 DNA: TGTGCCAGCAGCCATGTAAGGACAGGGTTTACGAACACTGAAGCTTTCTTT
CDR3 protein: CASSHVRTGFTNTEAFF